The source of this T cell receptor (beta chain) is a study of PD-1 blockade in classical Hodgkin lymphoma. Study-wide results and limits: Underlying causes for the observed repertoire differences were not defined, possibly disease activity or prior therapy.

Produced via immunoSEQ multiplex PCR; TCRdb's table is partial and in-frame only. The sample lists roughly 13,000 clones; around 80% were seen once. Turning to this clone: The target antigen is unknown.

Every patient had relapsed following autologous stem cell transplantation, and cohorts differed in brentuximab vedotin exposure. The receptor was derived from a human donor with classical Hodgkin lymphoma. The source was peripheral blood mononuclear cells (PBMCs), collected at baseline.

The CDR3 loop is CASSPRQGEYEQYF. For the CDR3, the DNA is TGTGCCAGCTCACCGCGGCAGGGGGAGTACGAGCAGTACTTC. The V call is TRBV18, the J call TRBJ2-7; 7 bases fit TRBD1. In germline, CDR1 is KGHSH, CDR2 LQKENI. CDR3 length: 14 residues. The V gene end was trimmed by 3 bases and the J gene end by 4 bases; junction bases not matched to a gene: 6.